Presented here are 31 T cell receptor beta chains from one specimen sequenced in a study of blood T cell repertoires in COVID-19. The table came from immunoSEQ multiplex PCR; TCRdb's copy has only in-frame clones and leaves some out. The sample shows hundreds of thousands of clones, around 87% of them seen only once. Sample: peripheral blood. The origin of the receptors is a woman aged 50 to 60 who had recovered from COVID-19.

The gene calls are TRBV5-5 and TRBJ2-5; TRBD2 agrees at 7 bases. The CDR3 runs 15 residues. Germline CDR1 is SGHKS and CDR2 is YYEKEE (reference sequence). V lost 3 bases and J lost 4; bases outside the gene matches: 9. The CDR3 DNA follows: TGTGCCAGCAGCTCCGGACTAGGGATCGGAGAGACCCAGTACTTC. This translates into CASSSGLGIGETQYF.

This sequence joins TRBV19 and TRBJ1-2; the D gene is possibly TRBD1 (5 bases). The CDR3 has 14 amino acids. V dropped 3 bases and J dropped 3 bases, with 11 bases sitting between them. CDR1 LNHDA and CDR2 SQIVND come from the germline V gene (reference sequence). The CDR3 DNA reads TGTGCCAGTAGTATGTCCAGGGATCACTATGGCTACACCTTC. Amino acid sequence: CASSMSRDHYGYTF. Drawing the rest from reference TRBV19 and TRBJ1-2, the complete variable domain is DGGITQSPKYLFRKEGQNVTLSCEQNLNHDAMYWYRQDPGQGLRLIYYSQIVNDFQKGDIAEGYSVSREKKESFPLTVTSAQKNPTAFYLCASSMSRDHYGYTFGSGTRLTVV.

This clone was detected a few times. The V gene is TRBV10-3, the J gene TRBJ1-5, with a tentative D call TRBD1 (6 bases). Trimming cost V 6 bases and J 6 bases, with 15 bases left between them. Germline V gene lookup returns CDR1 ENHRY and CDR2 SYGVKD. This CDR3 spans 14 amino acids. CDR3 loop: CAIREQGGSQPQHF. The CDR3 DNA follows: TGTGCCATCAGAGAACAGGGAGGGAGTCAGCCCCAGCATTTT.

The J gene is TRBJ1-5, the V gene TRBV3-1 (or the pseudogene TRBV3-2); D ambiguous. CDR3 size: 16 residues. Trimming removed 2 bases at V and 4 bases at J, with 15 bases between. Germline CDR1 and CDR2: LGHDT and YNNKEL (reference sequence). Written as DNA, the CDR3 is TGTGCCAGCAGCCAACACTCCTCGGGTCCGAATCAGCCCCAGCATTTT. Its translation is CASSQHSSGPNQPQHF.

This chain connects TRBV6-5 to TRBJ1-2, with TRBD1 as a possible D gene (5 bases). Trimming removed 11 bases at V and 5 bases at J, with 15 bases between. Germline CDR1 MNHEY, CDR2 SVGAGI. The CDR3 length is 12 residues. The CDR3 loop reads CALSGGRYGYTF. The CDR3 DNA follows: TGTGCCCTCTCGGGGGGGAGGTATGGCTACACCTTC.

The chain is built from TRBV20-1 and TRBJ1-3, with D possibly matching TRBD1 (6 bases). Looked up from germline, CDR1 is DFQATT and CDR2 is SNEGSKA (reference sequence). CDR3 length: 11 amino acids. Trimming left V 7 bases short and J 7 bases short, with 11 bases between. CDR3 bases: TGCAGTGTACCGAGGGGGAACACCATATATTTT. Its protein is CSVPRGNTIYF.

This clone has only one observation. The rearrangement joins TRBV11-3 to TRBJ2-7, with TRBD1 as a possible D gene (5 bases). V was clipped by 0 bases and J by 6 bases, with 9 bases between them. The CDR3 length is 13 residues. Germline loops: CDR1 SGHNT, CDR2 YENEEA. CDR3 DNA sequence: TGTGCCAGCAGCTTAGACAGGGTAGCCGAGCAGTACTTC. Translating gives CASSLDRVAEQYF.

Written as DNA, the CDR3 is TGTGCCTGGAGTGTTACAGGGTTGCGCAATCAGCCCCAGCATTTT. The encoded protein is CAWSVTGLRNQPQHF. The chain recombines TRBV30 with TRBJ1-5; a weak D match, TRBD1 (6 bases). The V and J ends lost 0 bases and 2 bases respectively, with 11 bases between them. Germline V gene data show CDR1 as GTSNPN and CDR2 as SVGIG (reference sequence). The CDR3 loop spans 15 amino acids.

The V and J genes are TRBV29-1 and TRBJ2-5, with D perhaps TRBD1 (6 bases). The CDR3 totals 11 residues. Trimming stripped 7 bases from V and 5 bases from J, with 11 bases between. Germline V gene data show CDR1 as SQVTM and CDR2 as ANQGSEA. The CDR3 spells CSDRVFETQYF. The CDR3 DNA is TGCAGCGACAGGGTCTTTGAGACCCAGTACTTC.

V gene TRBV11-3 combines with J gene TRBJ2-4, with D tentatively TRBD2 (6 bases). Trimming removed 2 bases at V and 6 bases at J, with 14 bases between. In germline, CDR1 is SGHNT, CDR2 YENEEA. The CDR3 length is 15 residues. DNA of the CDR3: TGTGCCAGCAGCTTAATGGCGGGGCCCGGAAACATTCAGTACTTC. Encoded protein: CASSLMAGPGNIQYF. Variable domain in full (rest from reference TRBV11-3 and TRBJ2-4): EAGVVQSPRYKIIEKKQPVAFWCNPISGHNTLYWYLQNLGQGPELLIRYENEEAVDDSQLPKDRFSAERLKGVDSTLKIQPAELGDSAVYLCASSLMAGPGNIQYFGAGTRLSVL.

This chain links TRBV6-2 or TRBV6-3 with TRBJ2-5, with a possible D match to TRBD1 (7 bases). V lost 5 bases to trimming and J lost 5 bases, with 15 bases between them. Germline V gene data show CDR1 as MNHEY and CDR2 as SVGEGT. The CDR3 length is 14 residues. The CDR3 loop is CASSKRTGGETQYF. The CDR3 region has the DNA TGTGCCAGCAGTAAACGGACAGGAGGGGAGACCCAGTACTTC.

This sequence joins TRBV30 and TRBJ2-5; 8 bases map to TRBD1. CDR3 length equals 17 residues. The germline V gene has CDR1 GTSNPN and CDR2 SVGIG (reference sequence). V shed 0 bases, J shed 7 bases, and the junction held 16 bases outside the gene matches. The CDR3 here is CAWSVSRGLPSIVTQYF. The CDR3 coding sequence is TGTGCCTGGAGTGTTAGCAGGGGGCTACCATCAATTGTGACCCAGTACTTC.

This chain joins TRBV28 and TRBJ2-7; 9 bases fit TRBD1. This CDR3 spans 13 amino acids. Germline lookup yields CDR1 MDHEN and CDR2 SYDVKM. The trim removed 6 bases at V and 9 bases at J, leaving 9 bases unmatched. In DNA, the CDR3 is TGTGCCAGCAGCGGACAGGGGTTAATTCGGCAGTACTTC. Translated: CASSGQGLIRQYF.

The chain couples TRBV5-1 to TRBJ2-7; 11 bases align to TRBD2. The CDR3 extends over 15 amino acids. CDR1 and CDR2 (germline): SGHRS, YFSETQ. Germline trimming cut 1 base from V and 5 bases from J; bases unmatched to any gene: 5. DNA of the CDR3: TGCGCCAGCAGCTTGTCTAGCGGGGGGCGGGACGAGCAGTACTTC. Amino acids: CASSLSSGGRDEQYF. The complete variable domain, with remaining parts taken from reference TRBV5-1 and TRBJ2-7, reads KAGVTQTPRYLIKTRGQQVTLSCSPISGHRSVSWYQQTPGQGLQFLFEYFSETQRNKGNFPGRFSGRQFSNSRSEMNVSTLELGDSALYLCASSLSSGGRDEQYFGPGTRLTVT.

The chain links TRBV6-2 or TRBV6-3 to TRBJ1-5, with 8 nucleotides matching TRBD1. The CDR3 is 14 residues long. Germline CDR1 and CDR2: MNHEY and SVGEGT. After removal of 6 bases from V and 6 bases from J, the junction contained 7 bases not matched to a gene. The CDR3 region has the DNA TGTGCCAGCAGCCACCCAGGGGGCTCTCAGCCCCAGCATTTT. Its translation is CASSHPGGSQPQHF.

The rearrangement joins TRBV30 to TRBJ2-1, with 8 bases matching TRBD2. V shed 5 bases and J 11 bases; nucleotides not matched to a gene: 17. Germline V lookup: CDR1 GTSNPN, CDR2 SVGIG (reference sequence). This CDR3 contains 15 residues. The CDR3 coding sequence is TGTGCCTGGGAACCGGGGACTAGGGGGTTTGGGAAGCAGTTCTTC. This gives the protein CAWEPGTRGFGKQFF.

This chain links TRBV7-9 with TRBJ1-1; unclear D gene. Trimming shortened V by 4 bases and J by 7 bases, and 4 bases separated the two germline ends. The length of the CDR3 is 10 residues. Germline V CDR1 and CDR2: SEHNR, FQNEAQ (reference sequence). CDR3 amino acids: CASSSLEAFF. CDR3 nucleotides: TGTGCCAGCAGCTCCCTTGAAGCTTTCTTT.

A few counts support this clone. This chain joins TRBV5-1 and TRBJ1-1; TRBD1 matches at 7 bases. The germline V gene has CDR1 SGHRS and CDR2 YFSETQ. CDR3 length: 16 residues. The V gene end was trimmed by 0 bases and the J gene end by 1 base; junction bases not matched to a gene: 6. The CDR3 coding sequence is TGCGCCAGCAGCTTGGAGGGCAGGGGGAAGAACACTGAAGCTTTCTTT. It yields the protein CASSLEGRGKNTEAFF. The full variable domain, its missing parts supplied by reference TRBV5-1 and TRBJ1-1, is KAGVTQTPRYLIKTRGQQVTLSCSPISGHRSVSWYQQTPGQGLQFLFEYFSETQRNKGNFPGRFSGRQFSNSRSEMNVSTLELGDSALYLCASSLEGRGKNTEAFFGQGTRLTVV.

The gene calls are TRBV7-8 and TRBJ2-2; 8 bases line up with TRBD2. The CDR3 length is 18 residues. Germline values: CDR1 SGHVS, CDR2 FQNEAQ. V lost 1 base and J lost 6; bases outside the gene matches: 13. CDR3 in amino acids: CASSLGGSGLVLPGELFF. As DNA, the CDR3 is TGTGCCAGCAGCTTAGGCGGGTCGGGACTAGTTTTGCCCGGGGAGCTGTTTTTT.

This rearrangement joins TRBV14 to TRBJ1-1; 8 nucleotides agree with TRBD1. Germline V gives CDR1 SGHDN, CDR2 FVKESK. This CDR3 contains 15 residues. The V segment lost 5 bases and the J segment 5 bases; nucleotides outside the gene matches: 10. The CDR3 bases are TGTGCCAGCAGCACACGACAGGGGCTTTTAACTGAAGCTTTCTTT. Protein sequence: CASSTRQGLLTEAFF.

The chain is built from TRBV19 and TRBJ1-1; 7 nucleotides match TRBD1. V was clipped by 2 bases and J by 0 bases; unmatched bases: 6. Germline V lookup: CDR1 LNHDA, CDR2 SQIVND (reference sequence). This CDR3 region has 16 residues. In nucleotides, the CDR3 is TGTGCCAGTAGTATAAAGGGACAGTCTATGAACACTGAAGCTTTCTTT. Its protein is CASSIKGQSMNTEAFF.

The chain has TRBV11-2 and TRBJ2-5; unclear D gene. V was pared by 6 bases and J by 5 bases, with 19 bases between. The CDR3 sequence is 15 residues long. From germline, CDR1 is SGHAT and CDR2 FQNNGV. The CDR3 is CASSQTVGPWETQYF. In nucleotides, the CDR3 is TGTGCCAGCAGTCAAACGGTTGGGCCCTGGGAGACCCAGTACTTC.

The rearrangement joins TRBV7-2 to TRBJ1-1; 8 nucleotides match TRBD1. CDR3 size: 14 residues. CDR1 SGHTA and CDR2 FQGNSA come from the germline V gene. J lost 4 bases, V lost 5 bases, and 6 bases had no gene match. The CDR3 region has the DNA TGTGCCAGCAGCCCGGACAGGGCAATCACTGAAGCTTTCTTT. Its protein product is CASSPDRAITEAFF. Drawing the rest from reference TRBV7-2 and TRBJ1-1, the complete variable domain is GAGVSQSPSNKVTEKGKDVELRCDPISGHTALYWYRQSLGQGLEFLIYFQGNSAPDKSGLPSDRFSAERTGGSVSTLTIQRTQQEDSAVYLCASSPDRAITEAFFGQGTRLTVV.

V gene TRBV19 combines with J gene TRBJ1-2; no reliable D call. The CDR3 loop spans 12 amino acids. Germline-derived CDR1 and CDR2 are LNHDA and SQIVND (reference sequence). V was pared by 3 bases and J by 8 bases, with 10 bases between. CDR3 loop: CASSMSGVGYTF. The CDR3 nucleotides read TGTGCCAGTAGTATGTCCGGGGTGGGCTACACCTTC.

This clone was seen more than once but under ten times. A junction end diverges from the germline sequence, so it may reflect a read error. CDR3 sequence (DNA): TGCAGGGGGGATAGCAATCAGCCCCAGCATTTT. Translated, it gives CRGDSNQPQHF. The chain carries TRBV15 and TRBJ1-5, with 7 bases fitting TRBD1. The germline gives CDR1 LNHNV, CDR2 YYDKDF (reference sequence). The CDR3 length is 11 residues.

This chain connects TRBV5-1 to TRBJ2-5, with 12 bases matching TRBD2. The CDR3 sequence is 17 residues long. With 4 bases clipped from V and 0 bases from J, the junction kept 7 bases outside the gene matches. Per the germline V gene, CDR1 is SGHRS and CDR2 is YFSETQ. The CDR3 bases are TGCGCCAGCAGCCATAGGACTAGCGGGGCGTACCAAGAGACCCAGTACTTC. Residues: CASSHRTSGAYQETQYF.

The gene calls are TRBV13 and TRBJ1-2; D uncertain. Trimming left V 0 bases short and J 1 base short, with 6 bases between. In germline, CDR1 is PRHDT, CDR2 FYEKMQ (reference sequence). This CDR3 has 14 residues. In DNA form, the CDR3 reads TGTGCCAGCAGCTTAGGATCAGTTAACTATGGCTACACCTTC. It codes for CASSLGSVNYGYTF.

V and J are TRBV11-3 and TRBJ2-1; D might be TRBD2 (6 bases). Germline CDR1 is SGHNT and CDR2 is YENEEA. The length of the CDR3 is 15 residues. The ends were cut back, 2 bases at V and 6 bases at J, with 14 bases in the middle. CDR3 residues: CASSLRRVDSNEQFF. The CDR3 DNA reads TGTGCCAGCAGCTTAAGGAGGGTCGATTCCAATGAGCAGTTCTTC.

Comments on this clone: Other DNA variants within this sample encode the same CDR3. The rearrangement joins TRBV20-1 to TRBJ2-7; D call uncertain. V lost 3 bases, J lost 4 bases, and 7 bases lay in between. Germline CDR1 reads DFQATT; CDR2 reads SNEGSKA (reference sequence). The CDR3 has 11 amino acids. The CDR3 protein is CSASRAYEQYF. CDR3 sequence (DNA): TGCAGTGCTAGTCGCGCGTACGAGCAGTACTTC.

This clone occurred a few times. The CDR3 region has the DNA TGCGCCAGCAGCCAAGATCTAGCGGGCGCGGATAATTCACCCCTCCACTTT. Translated: CASSQDLAGADNSPLHF. The J gene is TRBJ1-6, the V gene TRBV4-1; D call uncertain. Trimming pared 0 bases from V and 5 bases from J, leaving 14 bases between. This CDR3 region has 17 residues. CDR1 and CDR2 from the germline V gene are MGHRA and YSYEKL.

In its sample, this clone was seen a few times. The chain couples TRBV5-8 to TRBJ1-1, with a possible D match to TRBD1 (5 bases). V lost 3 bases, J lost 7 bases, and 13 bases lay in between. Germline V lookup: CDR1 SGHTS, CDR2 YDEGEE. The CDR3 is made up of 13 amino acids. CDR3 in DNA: TGTGCCAGCAGCTGGGGCGGAAACGTTGAAGCTTTCTTT. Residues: CASSWGGNVEAFF.